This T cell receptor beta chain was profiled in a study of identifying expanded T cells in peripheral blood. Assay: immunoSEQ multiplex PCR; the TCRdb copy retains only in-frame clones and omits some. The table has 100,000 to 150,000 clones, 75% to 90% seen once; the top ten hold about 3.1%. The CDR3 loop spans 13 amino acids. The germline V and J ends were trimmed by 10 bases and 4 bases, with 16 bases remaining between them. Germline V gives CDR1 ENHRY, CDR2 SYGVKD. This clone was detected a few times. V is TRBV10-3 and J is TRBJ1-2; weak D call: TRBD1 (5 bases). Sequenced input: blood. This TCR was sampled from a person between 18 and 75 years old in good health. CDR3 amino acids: CATCRVSRYGYTF. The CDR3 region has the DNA TGTGCCACATGCAGGGTCAGCCGCTATGGCTACACCTTC.